This TCR beta chain was captured in a study of shared clonotypes between healthy human individuals. Generated by immunoSEQ multiplex PCR, the TCRdb table keeps only in-frame clones and is missing some. The data show just under 350,000 clones, roughly 80% seen once. Trimming took off 3 bases at V and 2 bases at J, with 7 bases between the two ends. The CDR3 length is 13 residues. Per the germline V gene, CDR1 is SGHNT and CDR2 is YYREEE (reference sequence). The clonotype was recovered from a man aged 25-40 years in good health. Input material: memory CD4+ T cells sorted from blood. As for subset: CD45RA-negative fraction. The rearrangement uses TRBV5-4 and TRBJ2-3, with a weak D call TRBD1 (5 bases). The CDR3: CASSSDITDTQYF. CDR3 sequence (DNA): TGTGCCAGCAGCTCGGACATCACAGATACGCAGTATTTT.